One sample yielded the 16 T cell receptor beta chains listed below, sequenced in a study of shared clonotypes between healthy human individuals. Clones were sequenced by immunoSEQ multiplex PCR, and TCRdb holds only the in-frame ones, with some missing. The table includes over 2,000,000 clones, around 95% detected once. Terminally differentiated effector memory CD45RA+ cells were excluded from the naive CD8 cells, which were CD45RO-negative and positively selected for CCR7. Specimen: naive CD8+ T cells from PBMCs. The receptors here all came from a young man in good health. Some clones in this sample may be carry-over from other donors' samples.

This chain connects TRBV27 to TRBJ2-5; the D is unclear. Per germline, CDR1 MNHEY and CDR2 SMNVEV (reference sequence). V lost 2 bases to trimming and J lost 5 bases, with 12 bases between them. The CDR3 is 14 amino acids. CDR3 bases: TGTGCCAGCAGTTTACACCCGACCGGGGAGACCCAGTACTTC. Amino acid sequence: CASSLHPTGETQYF.

The rearrangement joins TRBV9 to TRBJ2-7; 9 nucleotides align to TRBD1. The length of the CDR3 is 14 residues. CDR1 and CDR2 (germline): SGDLS, YYNGEE. V lost 0 bases and J lost 5; bases outside the gene matches: 3. CDR3 DNA: TGTGCCAGCAGCGTAGGGGACAGGGACGACGAGCAGTACTTC. Its translation is CASSVGDRDDEQYF.

This chain uses TRBV27 with TRBJ2-5, with D maybe TRBD1 (5 bases). Germline loops: CDR1 MNHEY, CDR2 SMNVEV (reference sequence). The CDR3 has 17 amino acids. V lost 5 bases and J 1 base, leaving 20 bases between the germline ends. CDR3 loop: CASSNRMKAGIQETQYF. The CDR3 bases are TGTGCCAGCAGTAATAGAATGAAGGCAGGGATCCAAGAGACCCAGTACTTC.

J is TRBJ2-1 and V is TRBV7-9; 15 bases are a match to TRBD2. This CDR3 is 15 amino acids long. Trimming cost V 3 bases and J 8 bases; bases outside gene matches: 2. Germline values: CDR1 SEHNR, CDR2 FQNEAQ (reference sequence). CDR3: CASSLWTSGRDEQFF. CDR3 sequence (DNA): TGTGCCAGCAGCTTGTGGACTAGCGGGAGGGATGAGCAGTTCTTC.

The chain links TRBV27 to TRBJ2-7, with 10 bases aligning to TRBD2. J gave up 2 bases and V 4 bases, and 11 bases lay outside the gene matches. CDR3 length: 17 residues. Looked up from germline, CDR1 is MNHEY and CDR2 is SMNVEV (reference sequence). CDR3 bases: TGTGCCAGCAGTTGGGCCATGCGGACTAGCGGAACCTACGAGCAGTACTTC. This sequence encodes CASSWAMRTSGTYEQYF.

The chain couples TRBV7-3 to TRBJ2-2; 7 bases fit TRBD1. Trimming removed 4 bases from V and 10 bases from J; junction bases left unmatched: 3. CDR1 is SGHTA, CDR2 FQGTGA, per germline. The CDR3 length is 12 residues. CDR3 nucleotides: TGTGCCAGCAGCTGGGACAGAGAGGAGCTGTTTTTT. Translating gives CASSWDREELFF.

V gene TRBV9 combines with J gene TRBJ2-7; D is uncertain. Germline CDR1 reads SGDLS; CDR2 reads YYNGEE. The V and J ends lost 4 bases and 3 bases respectively, with 14 bases between them. The CDR3 runs to 14 residues. The CDR3 nucleotides are TGTGCCAGCAGCTTCCGGCCCAACGGCTACGAGCAGTACTTC. This sequence encodes CASSFRPNGYEQYF.

The chain carries TRBV28 and TRBJ2-5, with a tentative D call TRBD2 (6 bases). Germline V lookup: CDR1 MDHEN, CDR2 SYDVKM. The CDR3 totals 14 residues. The V gene lost 7 bases and the J gene lost 4 bases, with 16 bases spanning the gap. DNA of the CDR3: TGTGCCAGCATTCCCGCCGGGGGAGGAGAGACCCAGTACTTC. Protein: CASIPAGGGETQYF. Full variable domain (remainder filled in from reference TRBV28 and TRBJ2-5): DVKVTQSSRYLVKRTGEKVFLECVQDMDHENMFWYRQDPGLGLRLIYFSYDVKMKEKGDIPEGYSVSREKKERFSLILESASTNQTSMYLCASIPAGGGETQYFGPGTRLLVL.

The chain carries TRBV19 and TRBJ2-1; 8 bases agree with TRBD1. Germline-derived CDR1 and CDR2 are LNHDA and SQIVND (reference sequence). The CDR3 runs 14 residues. Trimming took 8 bases from V and 8 from J; bases not matched to a gene: 11. In nucleotides, the CDR3 is TGTGCCAGTCACGAGCAGGGGGCGATCGATGAGCAGTTCTTC. Protein: CASHEQGAIDEQFF.

V usage is TRBV25-1 and J usage is TRBJ2-5, with 7 bases aligning to TRBD2. The J call is uncertain, as TRBJ2-7 better fits the DNA end. Germline-derived CDR1 and CDR2 are MGHDK and SYGVNS. This CDR3 spans 13 amino acids. DNA for the CDR3: TGTGCCAGCAGTCGGAGGGAGGGGTACGAGCAGTACTTC. Its protein product is CASSRREGYEQYF.

This sequence joins TRBV7-3 and TRBJ1-1; D is undetermined. The V end was cut by 8 bases, the J end by 0 bases, with 10 bases between. There are 13 residues in the CDR3. Germline CDR1 and CDR2: SGHTA and FQGTGA. The CDR3 loop reads CASRTSMNTEAFF. DNA of the CDR3: TGTGCCAGCCGGACTTCCATGAACACTGAAGCTTTCTTT.

This chain connects TRBV6-5 to TRBJ2-5; 11 bases are shared with TRBD2. The germline V gene encodes CDR1 MNHEY and CDR2 SVGAGI. This CDR3 contains 15 residues. Trimming took 4 bases from V and 3 from J; bases not matched to a gene: 4. CDR3 sequence reads: CASSSLLAGEETQYF. The CDR3, as DNA: TGTGCCAGCAGTTCCCTACTAGCGGGAGAAGAGACCCAGTACTTC.

The CDR3 sequence is CASRGTSGGYNEQFF. The CDR3 DNA reads as TGTGCCAGCAGGGGTACTAGCGGGGGTTACAATGAGCAGTTCTTC. The chain employs TRBV27 and TRBJ2-1; 11 bases are a match to TRBD2. There are 15 residues in the CDR3. The ends lost 6 bases at V and 4 bases at J; junction bases unmatched: 5. Germline V gives CDR1 MNHEY, CDR2 SMNVEV (reference sequence).

The J gene is TRBJ2-3, the V gene TRBV29-1, with a weak D call TRBD2 (6 bases). CDR3 size: 15 residues. CDR1 SQVTM and CDR2 ANQGSEA come from the germline V gene. V was clipped by 3 bases and J by 2 bases, with 15 bases between them. DNA of the CDR3: TGCAGCGTTGACATCTCTAGCGTGATCACAGATACGCAGTATTTT. This sequence encodes CSVDISSVITDTQYF.

The chain carries TRBV28 and TRBJ1-6, with 7 positions matching TRBD1. This CDR3 region has 15 residues. Germline V gene sequence: CDR1 MDHEN, CDR2 SYDVKM. Trimming at V came to 2 bases and at J to 6 bases, leaving 4 bases not matched to a gene. DNA for the CDR3: TGTGCCAGCAGTTTAAGGGACAGCGTTAATTCACCCCTCCACTTT. Translated, it gives CASSLRDSVNSPLHF.

The V gene is TRBV28, the J gene TRBJ2-7; perhaps D is TRBD1 or TRBD2 (6 bases each). CDR1 MDHEN and CDR2 SYDVKM come from the germline V gene. The CDR3 extends over 16 amino acids. V was pared by 6 bases and J by 9 bases, with 27 bases between. The CDR3 protein is CASSPGRGTTPVGQYF. CDR3 nucleotide sequence: TGTGCCAGCAGCCCCGGCCGGGGGACAACCCCGGTGGGGCAGTACTTC.